The source of this T cell receptor (beta chain) is a study of cytomegalovirus exposure and HLA in healthy donors (dated by TCRdb to about 2017). The study in broad terms: An earlier analysis of several hundred of the donors reported approximately 280 Gb of sequence data and 117 million unique TCR beta sequences obtained from about 179 million T cells. A later genetic analysis used genome-wide SNP genotypes for about 55% of the 666 donors, treating that subset as a discovery cohort. Rather than drawing on any new phenotypic data, the later analysis identified candidate immune exposures from TCR beta sequences and the way those sequences occurred across donors. The aim of the study was to test whether cataloging public T cell receptors could identify signatures of past pathogen exposure. High-throughput TCR immunosequencing, statistical association of individual TCRs with disease status, and machine learning were combined to predict cytomegalovirus infection status. Across 398 genotyped donors of the cohort, an average of about 250,000 unique TCR beta nucleotide sequences per donor were sequenced, and roughly 20% of those sequences were non-productive. In a later analysis, previously published TCR beta repertoires from 670 or so donors were re-analyzed and high-resolution HLA genotyping was added so that TCR occurrence patterns could be studied. The T cell repertoires of some 700 subjects were profiled by immunosequencing and related to cytomegalovirus serostatus. Class I and class II HLA loci were covered by the typing at four-digit resolution. Roughly 310 gigabases of sequencing data and approximately 80 million unique TCR sequences were included in an early release covering roughly 600 HLA-typed donors. Roughly 5 DR-DQ haplotypes were handled as single units for association and clustering because linkage in the cohort was strong. Among the roughly 430 genotyped donors, under 90% belonged to the genetic ancestry cluster associated with self-reported Caucasian donors. The number of typed donors differed by locus: about 620-640 for A, B, C, DRB1 and DQB1; approximately 530 for DQA1; 600 to 610 for DPA1; and approximately 450 for DPB1. An earlier analysis of around 540 of the donors applied high-throughput TCR beta sequencing to assess whether each TCR beta V gene segment acted as functional or pseudogenic. In addition to the first cohort of roughly 700 subjects, a separate validation cohort of about 120 different subjects was used. Donor age, sex, ethnicity and CMV serostatus were compiled together with the repertoire data. All discovery cohort repertoires had been generated on a single sequencing platform.

Libraries were constructed by the immunoSEQ multiplex PCR assay. For the multiplex PCR, a mixture combining 60 forward primers for TCR Vbeta segments and 13 reverse primers for TCR Jbeta segments was used. The CDR3 region of rearranged TCR beta genes was amplified from genomic DNA with a multiplex PCR assay. Amplified TCR beta libraries were sequenced as 87-base-pair reads on the Illumina HiSeq System. Turning to the authors' computational methods: A later analysis counted tens of millions of unique TCR beta chains across the 500 to 850 repertoires, and 9 million to 14 million of these chains were shared by at least two donors. A nearest-neighbor algorithm error-corrected the raw reads and collapsed the reads into unique sequences, merging closely related sequences to remove PCR and sequencing errors. CDR3 sequences were aligned to IMGT reference sequences to assign V, D and J gene segments. For a sequence to be retained, a match of at least six nucleotides was required to both a V gene segment and a J gene segment. Rearrangements were classified as productive when the CDR3 lacked stop codons and remained in frame with V and J, and all other rearrangements were classified as non-productive. CDR3 was defined according to IMGT convention as the region running from the second conserved V-encoded cysteine to the conserved J-encoded phenylalanine. Sequences without an unambiguous match to a single V gene segment were excluded from the earlier analysis of about 640 of the donors. An earlier analysis of 550 to 650 of the donors classified V segments as functional when productive rearrangements were above 56.7% and as segregating when the standard deviation between donors was above 5%. A statistical classification framework was developed to diagnose cytomegalovirus status using the catalog of TCR beta chain sequences. A later analysis assigned V and J genes by comparing TCR nucleotide sequences with IMGT/GENE-DB human TR gene sequences. A later analysis assigned CDR3 sequences and most-parsimonious VDJ recombination scenarios with the TCRdist pipeline. A later analysis defined each TCR beta chain by its CDR3 amino acid sequence plus V-gene family, and excluded reads lacking a unique V-gene family. As a way to deal with suspected cross-contamination and a sequencing artifact, a later analysis dropped 450 to 600 nucleotide sequences that were highly shared and had low generation probability. In a later analysis, a clonal expansion index was calculated for each public chain from normalized within-repertoire ranks of inferred template counts. In a later analysis, generation probabilities were computed with a VDJ recombination model fitted to out-of-frame rearrangements, and the resulting probabilities were checked against IGoR. Hypergeometric tests were used in a later analysis to score TCR-TCR, TCR-HLA and TCR-CMV co-occurrence, with a repertoire-size bias correction applied to the TCR pairs. A later analysis estimated false discovery rates by permuting HLA or CMV assignments 20 times. In a later analysis, co-occurring TCRs were grouped using DBSCAN, and TCRdist sequence similarity was added for clustering within HLA-allele-positive subsets. Co-occurrence clustering excluded repertoires with fewer than 30,000 or more than 120,000 public chains, plus five with anomalous nucleotide sharing. Entries here come from immuneACCESS through TCRdb and include only in-frame sequences with V and J called. Some clones fail to appear in such tables; in the studies checked, an unresolved V gene covers under half of the shortfall, and the cause of the remainder is unknown. The DNA was the basis for D and trimming; V, J and clone size are from that table. Present in this sample are approximately 69,000 clones, roughly 80% of which were seen just once. The top ten hold 22% of the sample.

On the study overall, not on this receptor specifically: In a later analysis, HLA-associated TCR beta chains showed more clonal expansion and lower generation probabilities than non-associated chains that were equally common. A group of highly shared sequence variants was considered likely to be a technical artifact of the sequencing pipeline. A further reported finding was that TCR beta sequences accurately predicted the HLA-A and HLA-B alleles for most subjects in the first cohort. A later analysis found that most CMV-associated TCR beta chains appeared HLA-restricted, with HLA associations seemingly driven largely by CMV exposure. Some IMGT-functional V segments, including TRBV6-2 and TRBV6-3, could not be distinguished by the 87-base-pair reads and were therefore excluded. The authors suggested that the approach could potentially be generalized to other disease states and immunological phenotypes. In a later analysis, the rate of TCR association differed among HLA loci, with DRB1 alleles having the most associated TCRs and HLA-C alleles having the fewest. The study gave a list of some 150 TCR beta chains associated with cytomegalovirus. For the cohort, immune exposure information was limited to CMV serostatus. Most TCR sequences were seen in very few donors, while some public TCRs were found in many individuals. Only TCR beta chains were sequenced in this cohort, and the absence of alpha or paired-chain data limited detectable features. Correlated functional status among segregating V segments might reflect linkage disequilibrium, but an unknown experimental factor could not be ruled out. Broadly in line with IMGT annotations, most TCR beta V segments showed up in productive rearrangements about 90% or about 30% of the time in an earlier analysis of several hundred of the donors. In vitro tests confirmed that three of the cytomegalovirus-associated TCR beta chains recognize cytomegalovirus antigens. In a later genetic analysis, fewer N-insertions in productive TCRs were reported among donors in an Asian-associated ancestry cluster than the roughly 640-donor mean. HLA typing was unavailable for some donors at each locus, so association tests used only the typed subset. A later analysis reported that several top co-occurrence clusters appeared linked to parvovirus B19, influenza, CMV and Epstein-Barr virus. Specific HLA alleles were associated with roughly 17,000 TCR beta sequences at a false discovery rate of 0.05 in a later analysis. Because counts were too low, 15 or so rarely observed V segments, including chromosome 9 orphons, were excluded from the earlier analysis of around 640 of the donors. Strong co-occurrence of HLA alleles, especially DR and DQ, made assigning TCR associations to individual alleles difficult. Cytomegalovirus status was reported to be diagnosed by the classifier with high specificity and sensitivity in both the original and validation cohorts. A later genetic analysis associated a missense DCLRE1C variant with V-gene and J-gene trimming of TCR beta chains, and an independent cohort replicated the association. The presence/absence analyses assumed that sequencing depth was roughly uniform across donors, and that assumption may not be true.

The cohort consisted of 600 to 700 healthy bone marrow donors. All cohort members were sampled while nominally healthy, although unrecorded immune exposures were likely present. The donor tested CMV seropositive, placing the donor among the 250 to 300 seropositive members of the cohort. A peripheral blood sample was collected from each donor, and TCR beta sequencing was performed on peripheral blood mononuclear cells. The Qiagen DNeasy Blood Extraction Kit was used to extract genomic DNA from the blood cell samples. This clone has only one observation. No cognate antigen has been identified for it. No base qualities exist here, and no much larger clone lies one base off it. The CDR3 contains 13 residues, cysteine and phenylalanine counted. The kept DNA is CDR3 alone, 39 bases in frame from the first base. From a lookup of the germline V gene (reference sequence), CDR1 and CDR2 are MNHEY and SMNVEV. The junction shows trimming of 4 bases on V and 8 bases on J, plus 14 bases between the germline ends.

The chain is encoded by TRBV27 joined to TRBJ1-2, and possibly TRBD1, on 5 matching bases. The material sequenced was PBMCs. This TCR was sampled from a woman aged 30 to 39 in good health and CMV-seropositive. Here is the DNA: TGTGCCAGCAGTTCATTGACAGAGCTGGGCTACACCTTC. Its product reads: CASSSLTELGYTF.